This is a list of T cell receptor beta chains from one sample in a study of spatial heterogeneity in lung cancer. One entry per CDR3 protein results from TCRdb running MiXCR on the 5' RACE reads. This sample yields about 95,000 distinct CDR3 sequences, of which around 8.6% are seen a single time; about 7% belongs to the top ten. The source material was PBMCs, sampled at surgery. The receptors shown here come from a male donor with early-stage non-small cell lung cancer. The CDR3 runs from the conserved cysteine through the conserved F or W. A D gene is named only where the DNA matches it firmly. Clone size is not always given. Where it is, it says once, few, many or a class for expanded clones.

NA NA TRBJ2-1 TRBV10-3 CAISESNEQFF TGTGCCATCAGTGAGTCAAATGAGCAGTTCTTC
NA NA TRBJ2-7 TRBV7-9 CASSLENSYYEQYF TGTGCCAGCAGCTTAGAGAACTCCTACTACGAGCAGTACTTC
many NA TRBJ2-7 TRBV6-2/TRBV6-3 CASSYFYEQYF TGTGCCAGCAGTTACTTCTACGAGCAGTACTTC
NA NA TRBJ2-1 TRBV4-3 CASSQDVGGSYNEQFF TGCGCCAGCAGCCAAGATGTAGGGGGGTCCTACAATGAGCAGTTCTTC
many NA TRBJ2-2 TRBV12-3/TRBV12-4 CASSRTGAGELFF TGTGCCAGCAGTCGGACGGGCGCCGGGGAGCTGTTTTTT
NA NA TRBJ2-6 TRBV27 CASRAGGWANVLTF TGTGCCAGCAGGGCAGGAGGGTGGGCCAACGTCCTGACTTTC
NA NA TRBJ1-2 TRBV28 CASSLLLGERGGYTF TGTGCCAGCAGTTTATTGCTAGGGGAAAGGGGCGGCTACACCTTC
NA NA TRBJ2-3 TRBV7-3 CASSLGGSNTQYF TGTGCCAGCAGCTTGGGTGGTAGTAATACGCAGTATTTT
many NA TRBJ2-2 TRBV7-2 CASRRGGTGELFF TGTGCCAGTCGGAGAGGGGGAACCGGGGAGCTGTTTTTT
many TRBD2 TRBJ2-7 TRBV12-3/TRBV12-4 CASSLGLAGTYEQYF TGTGCCAGCAGTTTGGGACTAGCGGGCACCTACGAGCAGTACTTC
few NA TRBJ2-1 TRBV11-2 CASSSHREYAEYEQFF TGTGCCAGCAGCTCTCACCGGGAGTATGCTGAGTATGAGCAGTTCTTC
NA TRBD1 TRBJ2-7 TRBV18 CASSLGQGDEQYF TGTGCCAGCTCACTCGGACAGGGAGACGAGCAGTACTTC
many NA TRBJ1-2 TRBV25-1 CASRGHESYGYTF TGTGCCAGCAGAGGACACGAATCCTATGGCTACACCTTC
many TRBD1 TRBJ1-4 TRBV28 CASSQTIQGDNEKLFF TGTGCCAGCAGCCAGACAATTCAGGGGGATAATGAAAAACTGTTTTTT
NA TRBD2 TRBJ2-1 TRBV4-1 CASSLLGAGGDEQFF TGCGCCAGCAGCCTGCTAGGAGCGGGGGGCGATGAGCAGTTCTTC
many NA TRBJ2-3 TRBV29-1 CSVDRDTDTQYF TGCAGCGTCGACCGAGACACAGATACGCAGTATTTT
NA TRBD1 TRBJ1-1 TRBV6-6 CASRPTGSNEAFF TGTGCCAGCAGACCGACAGGGAGCAATGAAGCTTTCTTT
NA TRBD2 TRBJ2-5 TRBV7-2 CASSRSGRGEETQYF TGTGCCAGCAGCCGTAGCGGGAGAGGGGAGGAGACCCAGTACTTC
many NA TRBJ1-3 TRBV5-4 CASSTAPGQLVGNTIYF TGTGCCAGCAGCACCGCTCCGGGACAATTAGTTGGAAACACCATATATTTT
many NA TRBJ2-2 TRBV10-3 CAISEVAAGNTGELFF TGTGCCATCAGTGAGGTTGCGGCAGGGAACACCGGGGAGCTGTTTTTT
NA TRBD1 TRBJ2-4 TRBV18 CASSRDRGLADPKNIQYF TGTGCCAGCTCACGGGACAGGGGGCTAGCGGACCCAAAAAACATTCAGTACTTC
many TRBD2 TRBJ2-7 TRBV11-2 CASSIITPGLSAYEQYF TGTGCCAGCAGCATCATCACTCCGGGACTATCCGCCTACGAGCAGTACTTC
few NA TRBJ1-2 TRBV12-3/TRBV12-4 CASSRRGSGYTF TGTGCCAGCTCTCGTCGGGGGTCTGGCTACACCTTC
few NA TRBJ2-3 TRBV2 CASRRTDTQYF TGTGCCAGCAGACGCACAGATACGCAGTATTTT
NA TRBD1 TRBJ2-7 TRBV3-1 CASSLDRARWYEQYF TGTGCCAGCAGCCTGGACAGGGCGAGATGGTACGAGCAGTACTTC
many TRBD1 TRBJ1-4 TRBV4-2 CASSLETGGKEKLFF TGTGCCAGCAGCCTTGAAACAGGGGGCAAGGAAAAACTGTTTTTT
few TRBD1 TRBJ1-2 TRBV6-2/TRBV6-3 CASSTSGTADYGYTF TGTGCCAGCAGTACCTCCGGGACAGCAGACTATGGCTACACCTTC
NA NA TRBJ2-7 TRBV29-1 CSVSWGPYEQYF TGCAGCGTTAGTTGGGGGCCCTACGAGCAGTACTTC
many TRBD2 TRBJ2-3 TRBV28 CASRITSGRATDTQYF TGTGCCAGCAGGATTACTAGCGGGAGGGCCACAGATACGCAGTATTTT
many TRBD2 TRBJ2-7 TRBV10-3 CAISGTSGSYEQYF TGTGCCATCAGTGGGACTAGCGGGAGCTACGAGCAGTACTTC
few NA TRBJ2-2 TRBV7-6 CASSLENIELFF TGTGCCAGCAGCCTCGAAAATATAGAGCTGTTTTTT
few NA TRBJ2-1 TRBV20-1 CSARPNDNEQFF TGCAGTGCTAGACCTAACGACAATGAGCAGTTCTTC
many NA TRBJ1-1 TRBV28 CASSLSGPDPEAFF TGTGCCAGCAGTTTATCGGGACCCGACCCTGAAGCTTTCTTT
many TRBD1 TRBJ1-1 TRBV20-1 CSARGASGQGGEAFF TGCAGTGCTAGAGGGGCTTCCGGACAGGGGGGCGAAGCTTTCTTT
NA TRBD2 TRBJ2-3 TRBV2 CASSLAGSSGVSTDTQYF TGTGCCAGCAGTCTCGCAGGGTCTAGCGGAGTGAGCACAGATACGCAGTATTTT
many NA TRBJ1-4 TRBV5-5 CASSLALGYTNEKLFF TGTGCCAGCAGCTTGGCTCTCGGATATACTAATGAAAAACTGTTTTTT
many NA TRBJ2-1 TRBV19 CASSIGQAYNEQFF TGTGCCAGTAGTATAGGGCAGGCCTACAATGAGCAGTTCTTC
many TRBD1 TRBJ1-5 TRBV7-6 CASSLEGFTPGQGAGIQPQHF TGTGCCAGCAGCTTAGAGGGTTTTACTCCGGGACAGGGGGCCGGGATTCAGCCCCAGCATTTT
many TRBD1 TRBJ2-1 TRBV6-2/TRBV6-3 CASSSDRAIWNEQFF TGTGCCAGCAGTTCGGACAGGGCGATTTGGAATGAGCAGTTCTTC
few TRBD1 TRBJ1-4 TRBV27 CASSFDRVGSGNEKLFF TGTGCCAGCAGCTTCGACAGGGTCGGGTCGGGTAATGAAAAACTGTTTTTT
NA TRBD2 TRBJ2-1 TRBV7-2 CASSLSSSGGSLNEQFF TGTGCCAGCAGCTTATCATCTAGCGGGGGGAGCCTCAATGAGCAGTTCTTC
few TRBD2 TRBJ2-2 TRBV5-1 CASSLGLALNTGELFF TGCGCCAGCAGCCTCGGACTAGCGTTGAACACCGGGGAGCTGTTTTTT
many NA TRBJ2-1 TRBV29-1 CSVRLYNEQFF TGCAGCGTTCGACTTTACAATGAGCAGTTCTTC
few NA TRBJ2-7 TRBV5-1 CASSLGLLYEQYF TGCGCCAGCAGCTTGGGACTCCTCTACGAGCAGTACTTC
few TRBD2 TRBJ2-5 TRBV20-1 CSARERTGGETQYF TGCAGTGCTAGAGAGCGGACGGGAGGGGAGACCCAGTACTTC
many TRBD1 TRBJ1-5 TRBV6-5 CASRSGGSGNQPQHF TGTGCCAGCAGGTCAGGGGGCTCGGGCAATCAGCCCCAGCATTTT
NA TRBD2 TRBJ2-7 TRBV14 CASSSPGAAGLYEQYF TGTGCCAGCAGCTCACCCGGAGCAGCGGGGCTGTACGAGCAGTACTTC
few TRBD1 TRBJ1-2 TRBV5-4 CASSSEQGGVNGYTF TGTGCCAGCAGCTCGGAGCAGGGGGGCGTGAATGGCTACACCTTC
NA NA TRBJ2-1 TRBV29-1 CSVHISTGAIYNEQFF TGCAGCGTCCATATCTCGACAGGCGCCATCTACAATGAGCAGTTCTTC
NA TRBD1 TRBJ1-6 TRBV5-1 CASSPRTGSHNSPLHF TGCGCCAGCAGCCCGCGGACAGGCTCCCATAATTCACCCCTCCACTTT
few TRBD2 TRBJ2-4 TRBV20-1 CSAGLAGVGNIQYF TGCAGTGCGGGACTAGCGGGAGTTGGAAACATTCAGTACTTC
few NA TRBJ2-1 TRBV5-1 CASSLGLNSYNEQFF TGCGCCAGCAGCTTGGGTCTGAACTCCTACAATGAGCAGTTCTTC
NA TRBD2 TRBJ2-1 TRBV10-3 CAIRTSGSVYEQFF TGTGCCATCAGGACTAGCGGGAGCGTCTATGAGCAGTTCTTC